The source of this T cell receptor beta chain is a study of blood T cell repertoires in COVID-19. Study at large: PBMCs, B-cell-depleted T cells, or T cells were the source of the cDNA or gDNA that made up the material.

Original handling: Estimated nucleated cell counts came from reference gene primer amplification. Sequencing was performed with immunoSEQ multiplex PCR; in TCRdb, only in-frame clones are kept and a portion is missing. V, J and clone size were drawn from that table, and D and trimming were deduced from the DNA. The data show 250,000 to 300,000 clones, with 80% to 85% seen just once and about 5% held by the top ten. The study assigned cohorts using participant-reported clinical history. Germline V gives CDR1 ENHRY, CDR2 SYGVKD. The CDR3 is 17 residues long. The junction had 15 bases not matched to a gene; V was cut back by 6 bases and J by 6 bases.

The sequence came from a man between 35 and 55 years old who had been exposed to COVID-19. This sequence joins TRBV10-3 and TRBJ2-1; 9 positions match TRBD2. The sequencing sample was made of PBMCs or T cells enriched from blood (not recorded which). Written as DNA, the CDR3 is TGTGCCATCAGCTTGGTTAGGGGACTAGCTTTTAGCAATGAGCAGTTCTTC. Amino acids: CAISLVRGLAFSNEQFF.